A selection of T cell receptor beta chains follows, all from one sample in a study of T cells in Graves' hyperthyroidism and ophthalmopathy. TCRdb used MiXCR to reprocess the multiplex PCR reads, holding one entry per CDR3 protein. The sample carries about half a million distinct CDR3 sequences, about 15% recorded once. Sequencing was done on a sample of blood. The receptors were gathered from a woman in her twenties or thirties with Graves' ophthalmopathy. The CDR3 runs from the conserved cysteine through the conserved F or W. A D gene is named only where the DNA matches it firmly. The listing skips clone size in some rows; elsewhere it reads once, few, many or a size class.

-,-,TRBV5-4,TRBJ1-6,TGTGCCAGCAGCTTGGCCAGGGGTCCTTCCTCCTATAATTCACCCCTCCACTTT,CASSLARGPSSYNSPLHF
-,TRBD1,TRBV19,TRBJ1-5,TGTGCCAGTAGTATCGGGACAGGGGGCCAGCCCCAGCATTTT,CASSIGTGGQPQHF
many,-,TRBV20-1,TRBJ1-5,TGCAGTGCCATAGACAGGACGAATCAGCCCCAGCATTTT,CSAIDRTNQPQHF
few,-,TRBV18,TRBJ2-5,TGTGCCAGCTCACCAAAGAGGCAACAGACATACCAAGAGACCCAGTACTTC,CASSPKRQQTYQETQYF
-,-,TRBV7-8,TRBJ1-2,TGTGCCAGCAGCTTAGGGCGCCATAACTATGGCTACACCTTC,CASSLGRHNYGYTF
once,-,TRBV30,TRBJ2-1,TGTGCCTGGAGTGTACTTTTGGGGCAGGGGCAGTTCTTC,CAWSVLLGQGQFF
-,-,TRBV29-1,TRBJ2-7,TGCAGCGTTGAGAACTGGTCGGACGAGCAGTACTTC,CSVENWSDEQYF
-,-,TRBV7-9,TRBJ1-4,TGTGCCAGCAGCTTTACGGGGGACGGTAATGAAAAACTGTTTTTT,CASSFTGDGNEKLFF
few,-,TRBV11-2,TRBJ1-2,TGTGCCAGCAGCCCCCTCCGTCTGGCGGGAGAATATGGCTACACCTTC,CASSPLRLAGEYGYTF
few,-,TRBV28,TRBJ2-7,TGTGCCAGCAGAGACACCGGGGGCACGAGCTCCTACGAGCAGTACTTC,CASRDTGGTSSYEQYF
-,-,TRBV5-4,TRBJ2-3,TGTGCCAGCAGCCGGAAGGACTATAGCACAGATACGCAGTATTTT,CASSRKDYSTDTQYF
many,-,TRBV2,TRBJ2-1,TGTGCCAGCAGCGATGACGAAGCCTACAATGAGCAGTTCTTC,CASSDDEAYNEQFF
many,TRBD1,TRBV7-2,TRBJ1-2,TGTGCCAGCAGCTCCAGGGGGGACTATGGCTACACCTTC,CASSSRGDYGYTF
few,-,TRBV12-3/TRBV12-4,TRBJ2-1,TGTGCCAGCAGTCTTAGGACTGGACCAGCCTACAATGAGCAGTTCTTC,CASSLRTGPAYNEQFF
many,TRBD1,TRBV2,TRBJ1-4,TGTGCCTCGCGACAGGGACCAGAAAAACTGTTTTTT,CASRQGPEKLFF
-,TRBD2,TRBV2,TRBJ2-3,TGTGCCAGCAGGTGGACTAGCGGGAGGGGCACAGATACGCAGTATTTT,CASRWTSGRGTDTQYF
few,-,TRBV20-1,TRBJ2-1,TGCAGTGCTACGTTACTAGTAGGTGCCGGTGAGCAGTTCTTC,CSATLLVGAGEQFF